One T cell receptor (beta chain) is described in this entry. This clonotype appeared a few times. This receptor's antigen is unknown. Per-base qualities were not stored, and no clone one base away is much larger. The sample originates from a study of T-cell memory formation after mild COVID-19 listed by TCRdb under 2021. In terms of the full investigation: TCR sequence clusters from the two donors were found to be largely donor specific. In a couple of donors, T-cell clones that expanded and contracted after mild COVID-19 were followed by sequencing TCRalpha and TCRbeta repertoires longitudinally. The cohort was made up of two young adult volunteers, one female and one male, who were previously healthy.

Reads for this sample came from an Illumina NovaSeq 6000. Using 5'RACE with constant-segment primers, TCRalpha and TCRbeta cDNA libraries were constructed, with sample barcodes and unique molecular identifiers added in the process. Trizol reagent was used to extract RNA from every sample. Libraries were amplified in two PCR steps, with a second sample barcode and Illumina TruSeq adapters added in the second step. Sequencing of libraries was performed on an Illumina NovaSeq with 2 x 150 bp paired-end reads. The study's processing was this. With migec v1.2.7, reads were demultiplexed and then collapsed into UMI-guided consensus sequences. Using mixcr v2.1.11, UMI consensuses were aligned to TRA and TRB V and J templates and then assembled into clonotypes. A clonotype was counted as expanded or contracted only if both edgeR and NoisET called the change significant, with noise models trained on biological replicates. For edgeR calls, the thresholds were a false discovery rate-adjusted p below 0.01 and a log2 fold-change of 1. As an exploratory analysis of dynamics, max-normalized trajectories of the 1000 most abundant clonotypes were examined by PCA with hierarchical clustering. The CD4 or CD8 phenotype of responding clones was assigned using the separately sequenced CD4+ and CD8+ repertoires. Using fastp at Q25 and MiXCR, TCRdb reprocessed the public reads and kept productive beta chains. Duplicate CDR3 protein sequences are folded into a single record with the most common DNA and genes. The V and J calls reflect TCRdb's pipeline rather than the authors' work. The sample includes roughly 180,000 distinct CDR3 sequences, with approximately 10% observed a single time. The biggest ten clones account for 3.5% to 4.5% of the sample.

The investigation overall reported the following: From day 15 to 85, contracting clones showed balanced CD4/CD8 phenotypes, whereas a second wave of clones that expanded from day 15 to 37 leaned towards CD4+. Some responding clones were found in pre-infection memory, which suggests that pre-existing cross-reactive memory T cells took part in the SARS-CoV-2 response. Contracting CD4+ clones turned up mainly in the CM and EM memory subsets, whereas EMRA was where CD8+ clones were enriched. Only two mild cases were covered by the study, and larger cohorts that include severe cases with pre-infection samples were considered necessary. The second-wave clones that peaked on day 37 were not confirmed to be SARS-CoV-2 specific.

Ficoll-Paque density gradient centrifugation was the method used to isolate PBMCs. Inclusive of the bounding cysteine and phenylalanine, the CDR3 is 14 residues long. Only the CDR3 DNA is retained, 42 bases long and in frame from the first base. V trim: 3 bases; J trim: 6 bases; unmatched bases: 5. Looking up the germline V gene (reference sequence) yields CDR1 DFQATT and CDR2 SNEGSKA. The chain uses TRBV20-1 and TRBJ1-5; 10 central bases correspond to TRBD1. What was sequenced was PBMCs or a T cell subset sorted from them (not recorded which). The sequence was collected from a man aged 18 to 30 who had mild COVID-19 (a few samples of this study predate the infection). The sample titles of this study are shuffled in the database, so cell type and time point are left out; the donor was told from shared clones. CDR3 reads: CSASDRGRGQPQHF. In nucleotide form, the sequence is TGCAGTGCTAGTGACAGGGGGCGCGGTCAGCCCCAGCATTTT.